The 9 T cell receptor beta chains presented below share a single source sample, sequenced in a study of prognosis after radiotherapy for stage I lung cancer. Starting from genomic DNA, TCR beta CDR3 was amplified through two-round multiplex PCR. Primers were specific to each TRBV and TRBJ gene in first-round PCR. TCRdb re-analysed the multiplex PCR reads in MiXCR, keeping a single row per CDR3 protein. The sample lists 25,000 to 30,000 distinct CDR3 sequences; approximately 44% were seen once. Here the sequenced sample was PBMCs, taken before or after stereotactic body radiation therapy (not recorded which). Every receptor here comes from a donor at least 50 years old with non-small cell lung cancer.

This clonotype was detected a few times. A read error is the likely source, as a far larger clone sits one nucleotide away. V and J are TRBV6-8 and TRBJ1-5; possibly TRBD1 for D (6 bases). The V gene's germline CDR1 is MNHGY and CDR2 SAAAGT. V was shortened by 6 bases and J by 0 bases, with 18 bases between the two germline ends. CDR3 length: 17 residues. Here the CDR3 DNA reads TGTGCCAGCAGGCGTGGACAGTGGCAGAGTAGCAATCAGCCCCAGCATTTT. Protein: CASRRGQWQSSNQPQHF.

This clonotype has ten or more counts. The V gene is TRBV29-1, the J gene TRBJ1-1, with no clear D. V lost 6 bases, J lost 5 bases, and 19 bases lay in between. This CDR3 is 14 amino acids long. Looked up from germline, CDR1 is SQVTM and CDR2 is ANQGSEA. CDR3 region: CSVARHDLGTEAFF. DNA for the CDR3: TGCAGCGTCGCCAGACATGATCTTGGGACTGAAGCTTTCTTT.

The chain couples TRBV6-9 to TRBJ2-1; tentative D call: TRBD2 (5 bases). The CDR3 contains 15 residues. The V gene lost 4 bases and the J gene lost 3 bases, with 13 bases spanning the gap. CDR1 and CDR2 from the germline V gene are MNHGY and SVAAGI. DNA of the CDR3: TGTGCCAGCAGTTTAGAGGAGCGGAGCTACAATGAGCAGTTCTTC. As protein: CASSLEERSYNEQFF.

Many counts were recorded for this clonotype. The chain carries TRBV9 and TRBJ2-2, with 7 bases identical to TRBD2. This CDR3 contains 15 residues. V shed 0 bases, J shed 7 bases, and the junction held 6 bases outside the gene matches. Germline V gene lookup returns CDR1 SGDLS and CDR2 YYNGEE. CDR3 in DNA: TGTGCCAGCAGCGTAGATCTAGCGGCCAGCGGGGAGCTGTTTTTT. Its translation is CASSVDLAASGELFF.

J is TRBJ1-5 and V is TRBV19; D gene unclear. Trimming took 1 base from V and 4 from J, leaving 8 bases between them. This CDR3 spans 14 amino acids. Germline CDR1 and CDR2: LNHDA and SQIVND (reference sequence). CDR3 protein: CASSIGVRNQPQHF. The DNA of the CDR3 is TGTGCCAGTAGTATAGGGGTCCGAAATCAGCCCCAGCATTTT. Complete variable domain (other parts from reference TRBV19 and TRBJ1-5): DGGITQSPKYLFRKEGQNVTLSCEQNLNHDAMYWYRQDPGQGLRLIYYSQIVNDFQKGDIAEGYSVSREKKESFPLTVTSAQKNPTAFYLCASSIGVRNQPQHFGDGTRLSIL.

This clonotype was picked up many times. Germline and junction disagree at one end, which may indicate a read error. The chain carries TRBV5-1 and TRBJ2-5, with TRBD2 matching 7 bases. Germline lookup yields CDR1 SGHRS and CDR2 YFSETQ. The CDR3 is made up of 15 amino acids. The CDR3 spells CASSLSGAHHETQYF. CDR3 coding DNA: TGCGCCAGCAGCTTGAGCGGGGCCCACCACGAGACCCAGTACTTC.

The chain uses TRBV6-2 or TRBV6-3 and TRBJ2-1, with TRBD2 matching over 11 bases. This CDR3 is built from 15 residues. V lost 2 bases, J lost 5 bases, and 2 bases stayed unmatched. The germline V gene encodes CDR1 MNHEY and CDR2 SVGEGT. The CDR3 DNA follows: TGTGCCAGCAGTTACGGGACTAGCGGAAACAATGAGCAGTTCTTC. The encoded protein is CASSYGTSGNNEQFF.

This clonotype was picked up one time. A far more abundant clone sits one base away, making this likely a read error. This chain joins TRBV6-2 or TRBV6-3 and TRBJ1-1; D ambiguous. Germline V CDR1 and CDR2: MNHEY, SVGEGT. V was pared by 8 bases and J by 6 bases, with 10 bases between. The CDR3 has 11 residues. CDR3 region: CASGSAAEAFF. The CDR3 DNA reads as TGTGCCAGCGGATCGGCGGCTGAAGCTTTCTTT.

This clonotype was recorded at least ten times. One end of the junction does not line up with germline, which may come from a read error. The CDR3 reads CASSYSSEVNTEAFF. In DNA form, the CDR3 reads TGTGCCAGCAGTTACTCTAGTGAGGTGAACACTGAAGCCTTCTTT. This chain links TRBV6-5 with TRBJ1-1; D uncertain. CDR3 length: 15 amino acids. From germline, CDR1 is MNHEY and CDR2 SVGAGI.